Here is one T cell receptor (beta chain) with its context. Antigen: not known. The repertoire was sequenced with immunoSEQ multiplex PCR; TCRdb's copy has only in-frame clones and lacks some. The data hold approximately 28,000 clones, with about 94% observed a single time. This entry is derived from a study of T cell responses to AZD1222 COVID-19 vaccine. Study-wide results and caveats: The CD4 TCRs associated with vaccination extended across spike and predominated at 160-218 and 743-854.

This CDR3 is 14 amino acids long. Deletions cut 2 bases from V and 4 bases from J, with 14 bases between. CDR1 is GTSNPN and CDR2 is SVGIG in the germline V gene (reference sequence). This TCR came from an adult in good health. This chain joins TRBV30 and TRBJ1-2; weak D call: TRBD1 (5 bases). The sample was peripheral blood, taken on day 0 of AZD1222 vaccination. The CDR3: CAWSRTGTGYGYTF. The CDR3 coding sequence is TGTGCCTGGAGTCGCACCGGGACCGGCTATGGCTACACCTTC.